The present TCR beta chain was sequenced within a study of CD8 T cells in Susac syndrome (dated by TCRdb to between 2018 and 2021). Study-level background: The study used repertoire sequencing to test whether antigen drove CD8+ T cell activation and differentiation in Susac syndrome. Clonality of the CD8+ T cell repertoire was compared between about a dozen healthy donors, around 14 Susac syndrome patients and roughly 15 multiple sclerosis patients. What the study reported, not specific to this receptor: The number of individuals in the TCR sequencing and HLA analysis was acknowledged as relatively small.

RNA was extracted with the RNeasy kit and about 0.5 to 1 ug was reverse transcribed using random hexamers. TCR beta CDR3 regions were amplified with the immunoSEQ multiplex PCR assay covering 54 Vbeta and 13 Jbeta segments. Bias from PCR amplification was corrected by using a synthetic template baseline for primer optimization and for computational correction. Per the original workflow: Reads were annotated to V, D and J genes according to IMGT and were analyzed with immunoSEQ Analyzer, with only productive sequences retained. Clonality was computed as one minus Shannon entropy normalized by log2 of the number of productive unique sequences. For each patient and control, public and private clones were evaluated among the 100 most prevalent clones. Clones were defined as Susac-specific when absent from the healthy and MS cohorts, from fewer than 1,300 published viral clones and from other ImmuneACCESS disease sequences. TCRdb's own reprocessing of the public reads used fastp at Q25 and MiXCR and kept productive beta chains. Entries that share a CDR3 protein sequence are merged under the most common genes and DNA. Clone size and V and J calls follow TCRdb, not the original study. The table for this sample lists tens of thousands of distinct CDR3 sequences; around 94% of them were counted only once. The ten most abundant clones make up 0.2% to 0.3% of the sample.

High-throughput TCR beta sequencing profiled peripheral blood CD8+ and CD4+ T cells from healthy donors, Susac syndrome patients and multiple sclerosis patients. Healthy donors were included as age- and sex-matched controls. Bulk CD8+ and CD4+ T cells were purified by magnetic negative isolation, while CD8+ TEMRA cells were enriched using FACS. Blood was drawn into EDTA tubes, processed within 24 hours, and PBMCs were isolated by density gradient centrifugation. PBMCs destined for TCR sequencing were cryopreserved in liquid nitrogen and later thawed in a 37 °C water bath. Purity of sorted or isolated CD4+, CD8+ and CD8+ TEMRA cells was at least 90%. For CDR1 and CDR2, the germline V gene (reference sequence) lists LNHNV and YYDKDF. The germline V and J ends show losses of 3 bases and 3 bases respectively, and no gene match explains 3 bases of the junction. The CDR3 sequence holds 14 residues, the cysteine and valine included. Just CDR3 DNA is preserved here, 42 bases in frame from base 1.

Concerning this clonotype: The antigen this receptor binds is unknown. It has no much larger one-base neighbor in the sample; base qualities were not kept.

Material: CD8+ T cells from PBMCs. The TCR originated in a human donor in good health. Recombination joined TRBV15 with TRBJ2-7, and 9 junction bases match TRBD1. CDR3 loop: CATSSDRGNYEQYV. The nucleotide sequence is TGTGCCACCAGCAGTGACAGGGGGAACTACGAGCAGTACGTC.